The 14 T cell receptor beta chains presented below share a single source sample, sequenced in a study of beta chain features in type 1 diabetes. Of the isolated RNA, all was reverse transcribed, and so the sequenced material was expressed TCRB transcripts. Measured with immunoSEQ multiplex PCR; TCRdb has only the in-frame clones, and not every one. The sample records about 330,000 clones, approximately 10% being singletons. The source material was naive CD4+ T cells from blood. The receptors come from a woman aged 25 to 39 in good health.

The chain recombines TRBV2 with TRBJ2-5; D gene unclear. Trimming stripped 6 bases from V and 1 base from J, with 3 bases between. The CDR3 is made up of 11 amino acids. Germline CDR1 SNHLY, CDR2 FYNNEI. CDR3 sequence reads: CASSLQETQYF. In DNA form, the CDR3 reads TGTGCCAGCAGCCTCCAAGAGACCCAGTACTTC.

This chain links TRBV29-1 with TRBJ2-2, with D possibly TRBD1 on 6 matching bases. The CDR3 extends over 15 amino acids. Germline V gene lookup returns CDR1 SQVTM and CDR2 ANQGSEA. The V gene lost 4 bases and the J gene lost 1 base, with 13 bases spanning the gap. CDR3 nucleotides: TGCAGCGTTGCTAGTCAGGGGAAGAACACCGGGGAGCTGTTTTTT. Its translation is CSVASQGKNTGELFF.

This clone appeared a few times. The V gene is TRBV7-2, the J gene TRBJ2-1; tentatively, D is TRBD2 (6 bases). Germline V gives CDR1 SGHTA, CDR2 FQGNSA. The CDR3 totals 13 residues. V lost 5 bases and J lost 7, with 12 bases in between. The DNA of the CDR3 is TGTGCCAGCAGCCAGCGACTAGAAAATGAGCAGTTCTTC. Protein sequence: CASSQRLENEQFF.

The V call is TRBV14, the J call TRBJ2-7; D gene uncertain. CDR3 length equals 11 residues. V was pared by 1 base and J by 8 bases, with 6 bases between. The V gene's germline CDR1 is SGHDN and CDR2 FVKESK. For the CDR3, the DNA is TGTGCCAGCAGCCAAGGATGGCAGCAGTACTTC. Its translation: CASSQGWQQYF. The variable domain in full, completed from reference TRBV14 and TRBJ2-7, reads EAGVTQFPSHSVIEKGQTVTLRCDPISGHDNLYWYRRVMGKEIKFLLHFVKESKQDESGMPNNRFLAERTGGTYSTLKVQPAELEDSGVYFCASSQGWQQYFGPGTRLTVT.

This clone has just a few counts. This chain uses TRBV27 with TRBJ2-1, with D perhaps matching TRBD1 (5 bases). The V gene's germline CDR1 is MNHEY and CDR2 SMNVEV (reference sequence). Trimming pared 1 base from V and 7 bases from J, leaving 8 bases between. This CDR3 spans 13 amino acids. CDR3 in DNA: TGTGCCAGCAGTTTATACAGGTCGAATGAGCAGTTCTTC. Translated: CASSLYRSNEQFF.

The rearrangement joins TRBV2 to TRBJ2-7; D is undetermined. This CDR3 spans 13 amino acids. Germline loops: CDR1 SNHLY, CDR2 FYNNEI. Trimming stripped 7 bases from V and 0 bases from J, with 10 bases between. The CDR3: CASKSGSSYEQYF. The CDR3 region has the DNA TGTGCCAGCAAGTCAGGAAGCTCCTACGAGCAGTACTTC. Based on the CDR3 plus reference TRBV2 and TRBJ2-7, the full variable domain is EPEVTQTPSHQVTQMGQEVILRCVPISNHLYFYWYRQILGQKVEFLVSFYNNEISEKSEIFDDQFSVERPDGSNFTLKIRSTKLEDSAMYFCASKSGSSYEQYFGPGTRLTVT.

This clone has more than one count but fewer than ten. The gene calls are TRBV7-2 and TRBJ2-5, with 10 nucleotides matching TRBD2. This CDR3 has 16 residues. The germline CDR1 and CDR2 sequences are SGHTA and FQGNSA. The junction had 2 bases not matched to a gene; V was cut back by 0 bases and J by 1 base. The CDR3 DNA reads TGTGCCAGCAGCTTAGCGCTAGCGGGGGCCCAAGAGACCCAGTACTTC. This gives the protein CASSLALAGAQETQYF.

The chain's CDR3 is CASSPESSNQPQHF. In DNA form, the CDR3 reads TGTGCCAGCTCACCGGAGAGTAGCAATCAGCCCCAGCATTTT. The rearrangement uses TRBV18 and TRBJ1-5; D remains ambiguous. CDR3 size: 14 residues. V shed 3 bases and J shed 0 bases, with 6 bases lying between them. Germline V gene sequence: CDR1 KGHSH, CDR2 LQKENI.

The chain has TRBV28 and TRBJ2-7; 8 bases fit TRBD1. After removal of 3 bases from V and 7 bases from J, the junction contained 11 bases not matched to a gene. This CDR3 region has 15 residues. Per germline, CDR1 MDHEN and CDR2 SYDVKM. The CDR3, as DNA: TGTGCCAGCAGTTTCAGCAGGGGGCTCCCTCCGGAGCAGTACTTC. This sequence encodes CASSFSRGLPPEQYF.

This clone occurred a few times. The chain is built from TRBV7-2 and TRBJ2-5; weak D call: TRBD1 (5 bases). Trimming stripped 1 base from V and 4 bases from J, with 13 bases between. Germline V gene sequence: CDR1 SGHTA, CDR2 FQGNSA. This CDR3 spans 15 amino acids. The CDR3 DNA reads TGTGCCAGCAGCTTAGTCAGGGTAGTTGTAGAGACCCAGTACTTC. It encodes CASSLVRVVVETQYF.

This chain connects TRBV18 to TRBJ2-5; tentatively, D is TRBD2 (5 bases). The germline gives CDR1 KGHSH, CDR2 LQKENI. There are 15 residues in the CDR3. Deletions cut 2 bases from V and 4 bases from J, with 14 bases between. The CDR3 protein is CASSPGADRGETQYF. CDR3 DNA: TGTGCCAGCTCACCAGGCGCAGACCGGGGAGAGACCCAGTACTTC.

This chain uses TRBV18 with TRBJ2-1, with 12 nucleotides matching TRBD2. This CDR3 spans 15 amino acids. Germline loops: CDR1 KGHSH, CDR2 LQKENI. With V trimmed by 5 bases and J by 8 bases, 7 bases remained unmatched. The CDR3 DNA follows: TGTGCCAGCTCAGGGGGACTAGCGGGTTTTGATGAGCAGTTCTTC. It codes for CASSGGLAGFDEQFF.

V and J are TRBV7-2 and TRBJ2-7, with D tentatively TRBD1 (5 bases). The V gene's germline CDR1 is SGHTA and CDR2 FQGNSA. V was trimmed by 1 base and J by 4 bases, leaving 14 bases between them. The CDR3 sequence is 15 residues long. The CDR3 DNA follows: TGTGCCAGCAGCTTAGGAAAGACCAGGGTATACGAGCAGTACTTC. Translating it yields CASSLGKTRVYEQYF.

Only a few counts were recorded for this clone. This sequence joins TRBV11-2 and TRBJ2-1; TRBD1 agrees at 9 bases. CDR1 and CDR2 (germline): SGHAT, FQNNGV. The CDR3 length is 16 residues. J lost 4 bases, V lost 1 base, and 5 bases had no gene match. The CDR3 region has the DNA TGTGCCAGCAGCTTAGCCGGCGGGACAGGGTACAATGAGCAGTTCTTC. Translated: CASSLAGGTGYNEQFF.